Presented here are 30 T cell receptor beta chains from one specimen sequenced in a study of shared clonotypes between healthy human individuals. Data came from immunoSEQ multiplex PCR; TCRdb stores just in-frame clones and leaves some out. The sample shows about 2.5 million clones, around 92% of them seen only once. The sequencing input was naive CD4+ T cells from PBMCs. Subset defined: CD45RA+ positively selected. All receptors come from a young man in good health. Some clones in this sample may be carry-over from other donors' samples.

The chain carries TRBV18 and TRBJ1-1; 7 bases agree with TRBD1. Trimming cost V 5 bases and J 1 base; bases outside gene matches: 7. The germline V gene has CDR1 KGHSH and CDR2 LQKENI. The CDR3 length is 15 residues. The CDR3, as DNA: TGTGCCAGCTCAGGGGGACAGACTAAGAACACTGAAGCTTTCTTT. Translated, it gives CASSGGQTKNTEAFF.

The CDR3 DNA reads TGTGCCAGCAGGCAAGACAGATTAAATGAGCAGTTCTTC. Protein: CASRQDRLNEQFF. The rearrangement joins TRBV2 to TRBJ2-1, with D tentatively TRBD1 (5 bases). V was cut by 6 bases and J by 7 bases, with 13 bases left in between. This CDR3 has 13 amino acids. Germline loops: CDR1 SNHLY, CDR2 FYNNEI.

The rearrangement uses TRBV29-1 and TRBJ2-5, with D perhaps TRBD2 (5 bases). The CDR3 consists of 13 residues. Germline V lookup: CDR1 SQVTM, CDR2 ANQGSEA. V lost 3 bases, J lost 5 bases, and 13 bases lay in between. The CDR3 bases are TGCAGCGTTGAGCCGAGCAGGAGGGAGACCCAGTACTTC. Protein product: CSVEPSRRETQYF.

The V gene is TRBV5-4, the J gene TRBJ2-1, with 9 positions matching TRBD2. V lost 0 bases, J lost 10 bases, and 5 bases stayed unmatched. The CDR3 is 14 residues long. From germline, CDR1 is SGHNT and CDR2 YYREEE (reference sequence). Here the CDR3 DNA reads TGTGCCAGCAGCTTGGGCGGGAGGGCGCGGGAGCAGTTCTTC. Translation: CASSLGGRAREQFF.

The J gene is TRBJ1-5, the V gene TRBV6-1, with TRBD1 as a possible D gene (5 bases). Trimming pared 5 bases from V and 6 bases from J, leaving 5 bases between. The CDR3 runs to 11 residues. Germline lookup yields CDR1 MNHNS and CDR2 SASEGT. The CDR3 region has the DNA TGTGCCAGCAGTCAGGGTCAGCCCCAGCATTTT. It is translated as CASSQGQPQHF.

This chain connects TRBV14 to TRBJ1-1; D unresolved. This CDR3 comprises 13 residues. The V end lost 7 bases, the J end lost 0 bases, and 9 bases lay between the germline ends. The germline CDR1 and CDR2 sequences are SGHDN and FVKESK. As DNA, the CDR3 is TGTGCCAGCACCCTAACATTGAACACTGAAGCTTTCTTT. This encodes CASTLTLNTEAFF.

The chain joins TRBV4-1 to TRBJ2-1, with TRBD1 as a possible D gene (5 bases). The CDR3 sequence is 14 residues long. In germline, CDR1 is MGHRA, CDR2 YSYEKL. Trimming stripped 3 bases from V and 8 bases from J, with 14 bases between. The CDR3 reads CASSHPPRGDEQFF. In DNA form, the CDR3 reads TGCGCCAGCAGCCATCCCCCTAGGGGCGATGAGCAGTTCTTC.

The rearrangement links TRBV29-1 to TRBJ2-1; D may match TRBD1 or TRBD2 (5 bases each). The CDR3 has 14 residues. The germline gives CDR1 SQVTM, CDR2 ANQGSEA. V was shortened by 6 bases and J by 8 bases, with 20 bases between the two germline ends. The CDR3 protein is CSVLGPANDDEQFF. Here the CDR3 DNA reads TGCAGCGTCCTGGGACCCGCAAATGACGATGAGCAGTTCTTC.

J is TRBJ2-4 and V is TRBV6-1; D is ambiguous. The CDR3 loop spans 12 amino acids. CDR1 and CDR2 (germline): MNHNS, SASEGT. V was trimmed by 4 bases and J by 9 bases, leaving 10 bases between them. The CDR3 is CASSAGRSIQYF. CDR3 coding DNA: TGTGCCAGCAGTGCCGGGCGGAGCATTCAGTACTTC.

The chain carries TRBV4-1 and TRBJ2-5, with D hard to call. Germline CDR1 is MGHRA and CDR2 is YSYEKL. This CDR3 region has 13 residues. The V and J ends lost 1 base and 5 bases respectively, with 8 bases between them. The CDR3: CASSQVNLETQYF. DNA of the CDR3: TGCGCCAGCAGCCAAGTGAATTTGGAGACCCAGTACTTC.

The CDR3 spells CASSMHGTDSNQPQHF. CDR3 nucleotides: TGTGCCAGTAGTATGCACGGGACAGATAGCAATCAGCCCCAGCATTTT. This chain connects TRBV19 to TRBJ1-5, with 7 positions matching TRBD1. The trim removed 3 bases at V and 0 bases at J, leaving 5 bases unmatched. From germline, CDR1 is LNHDA and CDR2 SQIVND (reference sequence). The CDR3 is 16 residues long.

The chain combines TRBV5-4 with TRBJ2-2; 8 bases are shared with TRBD2. Trimming at V came to 4 bases and at J to 5 bases, leaving 10 bases not matched to a gene. This CDR3 contains 16 residues. Germline assignment: CDR1 SGHNT and CDR2 YYREEE (reference sequence). The CDR3, as DNA: TGTGCCAGCAGCCCCGCCGGGAGGGCCGGGACCGGGGAGCTGTTTTTT. Translating gives CASSPAGRAGTGELFF.

The J gene is TRBJ1-1, the V gene TRBV28; 11 nucleotides match TRBD1. The CDR3 extends over 15 amino acids. The trim removed 2 bases at V and 5 bases at J, leaving 4 bases unmatched. Germline lookup yields CDR1 MDHEN and CDR2 SYDVKM. The CDR3 loop is CASSLRTGGRTEAFF. CDR3 in DNA: TGTGCCAGCAGTTTAAGGACAGGGGGCAGAACTGAAGCTTTCTTT.

The table lists this clone with a count of one. The chain recombines TRBV5-1 with TRBJ2-1, with D perhaps matching TRBD1 or TRBD2 (6 bases each). This CDR3 spans 15 amino acids. V lost 5 bases, J lost 4 bases, and 16 bases lay in between. Per the germline V gene, CDR1 is SGHRS and CDR2 is YFSETQ. The DNA for the CDR3 is TGCGCCAGCAGGACTGACGGGGGCGGATACAATGAGCAGTTCTTC. Its protein product is CASRTDGGGYNEQFF.

This rearrangement joins TRBV28 to TRBJ2-7; 7 bases line up with TRBD2. The CDR3 is 14 amino acids. The V gene's germline CDR1 is MDHEN and CDR2 SYDVKM. V shed 6 bases and J 5 bases; nucleotides not matched to a gene: 10. This CDR3 reads CASSLTPGGDEQYF. As DNA, the CDR3 is TGTGCCAGCAGCCTTACCCCGGGAGGTGACGAGCAGTACTTC. The full variable domain, completed using reference TRBV28 and TRBJ2-7, is DVKVTQSSRYLVKRTGEKVFLECVQDMDHENMFWYRQDPGLGLRLIYFSYDVKMKEKGDIPEGYSVSREKKERFSLILESASTNQTSMYLCASSLTPGGDEQYFGPGTRLTVT.

The chain uses TRBV5-6 and TRBJ2-1, with D perhaps matching TRBD2 (7 bases). Trimming pared 3 bases from V and 3 bases from J, leaving 13 bases between. CDR1 and CDR2 from the germline V gene are SGHDT and YYEEEE. The CDR3 runs 15 residues. The CDR3 sequence: CASSSGGHHYNEQFF. The DNA for the CDR3 is TGTGCCAGCAGCTCGGGGGGACACCACTACAATGAGCAGTTCTTC.

V usage is TRBV15 and J usage is TRBJ2-7; the D is unclear. This CDR3 spans 14 amino acids. Trimming took 0 bases from V and 3 from J, leaving 9 bases between them. Germline CDR1 and CDR2: LNHNV and YYDKDF (reference sequence). For the CDR3, the DNA is TGTGCCACCAGCAGAGATCGAGCCAACTACGAGCAGTACTTC. This codes for CATSRDRANYEQYF.

V gene TRBV28 combines with J gene TRBJ1-5, with a weak D call TRBD1 (6 bases). There are 15 residues in the CDR3. The ends were cut back, 2 bases at V and 9 bases at J, with 17 bases in the middle. Germline values: CDR1 MDHEN, CDR2 SYDVKM. DNA of the CDR3: TGTGCCAGCAGTTTAGGCGGAGGGGGGAGATGGCCCCAGCATTTT. Its protein product is CASSLGGGGRWPQHF.

The rearrangement joins TRBV29-1 to TRBJ1-1, with D perhaps TRBD1 (6 bases). Germline CDR1 and CDR2: SQVTM and ANQGSEA. This CDR3 has 12 residues. The germline V and J ends were trimmed by 7 bases and 4 bases, with 13 bases remaining between them. The CDR3 reads CSAHRDFTEAFF. The CDR3 DNA sequence: TGCAGCGCGCACAGGGATTTCACTGAAGCTTTCTTT. The whole variable domain, filled in from reference TRBV29-1 and TRBJ1-1, reads SAVISQKPSRDICQRGTSLTIQCQVDSQVTMMFWYRQQPGQSLTLIATANQGSEATYESGFVIDKFPISRPNLTFSTLTVSNMSPEDSSIYLCSAHRDFTEAFFGQGTRLTVV.

The V and J genes are TRBV11-2 and TRBJ2-1; 8 bases are shared with TRBD1. The CDR3 runs to 15 residues. Trimming removed 5 bases from V and 5 bases from J; junction bases left unmatched: 8. Per the germline V gene, CDR1 is SGHAT and CDR2 is FQNNGV. CDR3 coding DNA: TGTGCCAGCAGCAGCTACAGGGGGGCGGACAATGAGCAGTTCTTC. Residues: CASSSYRGADNEQFF.

This rearrangement joins TRBV18 to TRBJ2-3; D is perhaps TRBD1 (5 bases). The V end was cut by 3 bases, the J end by 5 bases, with 12 bases between. The CDR3 spans 14 residues. From germline, CDR1 is KGHSH and CDR2 LQKENI. CDR3 sequence reads: CASSPVGAVDTQYF. CDR3 in DNA: TGTGCCAGCTCACCGGTAGGGGCGGTAGATACGCAGTATTTT.

The V and J genes are TRBV5-4 and TRBJ1-2; 7 nucleotides line up with TRBD1. The CDR3 is made up of 14 amino acids. CDR1 is SGHNT, CDR2 YYREEE, per germline (reference sequence). The J segment lost 6 bases and the V segment lost 5 bases, leaving 10 bases of the junction unmatched. CDR3 residues: CASSAVEGADGYTF. DNA for the CDR3: TGTGCCAGCAGTGCGGTTGAGGGGGCAGATGGCTACACCTTC.

CDR3 nucleotides: TGCGCCAGCAGCTTGGCCTCGAGCCCGGGATACAATGAGCAGTTCTTC. This translates into CASSLASSPGYNEQFF. V usage is TRBV5-1 and J usage is TRBJ2-1; possibly TRBD2 for D (5 bases). The germline V gene has CDR1 SGHRS and CDR2 YFSETQ. This CDR3 has 16 amino acids. V gave up 0 bases and J gave up 4 bases, with 14 bases separating them.

This clone was seen once. The chain is built from TRBV5-4 and TRBJ2-7; TRBD1 agrees at 9 bases. V lost 4 bases and J lost 5; bases outside the gene matches: 4. This CDR3 spans 13 amino acids. In germline, CDR1 is SGHNT, CDR2 YYREEE (reference sequence). The CDR3 DNA is TGTGCCAGCAGCGGGGGACAGGGTGACGAGCAGTACTTC. As protein: CASSGGQGDEQYF. The full variable domain, with the rest looked up from reference TRBV5-4 and TRBJ2-7, is ETGVTQSPTHLIKTRGQQVTLRCSSQSGHNTVSWYQQALGQGPQFIFQYYREEENGRGNFPPRFSGLQFPNYSSELNVNALELDDSALYLCASSGGQGDEQYFGPGTRLTVT.

The chain links TRBV4-2 to TRBJ1-2; possibly TRBD1 for D (5 bases). The CDR3 sequence is 15 residues long. Germline lookup yields CDR1 LGHNA and CDR2 YNFKEQ. V lost 0 bases, J lost 4 bases, and 12 bases lay in between. CDR3 sequence reads: CASSQDGQGIYGYTF. The CDR3 region has the DNA TGTGCCAGCAGCCAAGATGGGCAGGGCATCTATGGCTACACCTTC.

The CDR3 region has the DNA TGCGCCAGCAGGCGGGATCCCAGCTACGAGCAGTACTTC. Its protein is CASRRDPSYEQYF. V and J are TRBV5-1 and TRBJ2-7, with a possible D match to TRBD2 (6 bases). The CDR3 contains 13 residues. V was trimmed by 5 bases and J by 3 bases, leaving 12 bases between them. Germline V lookup: CDR1 SGHRS, CDR2 YFSETQ.

V is TRBV7-9 and J is TRBJ2-7, with D possibly being TRBD1 (5 bases). The CDR3 runs to 15 residues. The V gene lost 1 base and the J gene lost 2 bases, with 12 bases spanning the gap. CDR1 and CDR2 (germline): SEHNR, FQNEAQ (reference sequence). Here the CDR3 reads CASSLGARATYEQYF. The CDR3 DNA reads TGTGCCAGCAGCTTAGGAGCCAGGGCAACCTACGAGCAGTACTTC.

The chain combines TRBV6-5 with TRBJ1-2; D perhaps matches TRBD1 (5 bases). The CDR3 sequence is 15 residues long. Germline V gene lookup returns CDR1 MNHEY and CDR2 SVGAGI. Trimming left V 7 bases short and J 3 bases short, with 18 bases between. The CDR3 sequence: CASISPAGGHYGYTF. The CDR3, as DNA: TGTGCCAGCATTTCCCCGGCGGGGGGTCACTATGGCTACACCTTC.

The chain employs TRBV6-1 and TRBJ2-4; D is possibly TRBD2 (6 bases). CDR1 is MNHNS, CDR2 SASEGT, per germline. Between the trimmed V and J ends, which lost 6 bases and 9 bases, there was a span of 6 bases. The CDR3 runs 10 residues. The CDR3 loop is CASSGGIQYF. DNA for the CDR3: TGTGCCAGCAGCGGGGGCATTCAGTACTTC.

This clone was found once. The chain links TRBV6-5 to TRBJ1-3; TRBD1 matches 7 bases. The V gene's germline CDR1 is MNHEY and CDR2 SVGAGI. CDR3 length: 14 residues. With 6 bases clipped from V and 8 bases from J, the junction kept 10 bases outside the gene matches. The CDR3 region has the DNA TGTGCCAGCAGGGCCGGGACAGCCTTCGACACCATATATTTT. It encodes CASRAGTAFDTIYF.